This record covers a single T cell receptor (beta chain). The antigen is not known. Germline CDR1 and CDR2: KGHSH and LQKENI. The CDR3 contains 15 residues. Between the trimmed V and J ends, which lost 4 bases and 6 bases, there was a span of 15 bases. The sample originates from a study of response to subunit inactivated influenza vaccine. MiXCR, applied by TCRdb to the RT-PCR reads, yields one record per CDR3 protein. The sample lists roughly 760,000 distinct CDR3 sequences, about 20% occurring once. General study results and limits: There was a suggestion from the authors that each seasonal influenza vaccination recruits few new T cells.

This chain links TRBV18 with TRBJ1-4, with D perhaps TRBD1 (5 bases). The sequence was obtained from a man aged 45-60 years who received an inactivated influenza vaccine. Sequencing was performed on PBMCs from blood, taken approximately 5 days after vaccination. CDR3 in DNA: TGTGCCAGCTCACAACGCCCGGGGCCGGATGAAAAACTGTTTTTT. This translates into CASSQRPGPDEKLFF.